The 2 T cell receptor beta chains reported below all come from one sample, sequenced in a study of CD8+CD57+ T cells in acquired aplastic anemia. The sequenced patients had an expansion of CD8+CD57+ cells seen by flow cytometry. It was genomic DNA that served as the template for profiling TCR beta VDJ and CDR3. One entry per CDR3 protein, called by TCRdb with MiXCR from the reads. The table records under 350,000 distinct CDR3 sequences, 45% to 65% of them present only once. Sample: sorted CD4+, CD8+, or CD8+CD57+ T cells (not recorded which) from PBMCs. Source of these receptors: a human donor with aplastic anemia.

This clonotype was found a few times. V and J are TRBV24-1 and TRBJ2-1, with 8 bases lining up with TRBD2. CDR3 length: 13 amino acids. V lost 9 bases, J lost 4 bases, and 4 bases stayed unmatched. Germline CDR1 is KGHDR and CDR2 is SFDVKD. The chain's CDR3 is CATGREGYNEQFF. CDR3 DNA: TGTGCCACCGGACGGGAGGGGTACAATGAGCAGTTCTTC.

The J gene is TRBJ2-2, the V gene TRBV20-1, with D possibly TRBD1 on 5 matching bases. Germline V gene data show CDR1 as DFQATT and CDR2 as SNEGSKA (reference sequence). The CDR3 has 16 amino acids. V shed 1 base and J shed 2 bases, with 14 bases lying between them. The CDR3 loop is CSARATDTGNTGELFF. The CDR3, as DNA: TGCAGTGCTAGAGCGACAGACACTGGAAACACCGGGGAGCTGTTTTTT.